This T cell receptor (beta chain) was identified during a study of control samples from healthy donors and cancer patients. This clone came up a few times. Measured with immunoSEQ multiplex PCR; TCRdb has only the in-frame clones, and not every one. The profile shows approximately 50,000 clones, around 87% of them singletons. The CDR3 spans 13 residues. Germline assignment: CDR1 MGHDK and CDR2 SYGVNS. V lost 2 bases and J lost 6, with 9 bases in between. The receptor was derived from a woman aged 60 to 75 with lung cancer. The chain couples TRBV25-1 to TRBJ2-3; D uncertain. The specimen was PBMCs. The CDR3 region has the DNA TGTGCCAGCAGTGAACTGCGAGGTGATACGCAGTATTTT. This translates into CASSELRGDTQYF.